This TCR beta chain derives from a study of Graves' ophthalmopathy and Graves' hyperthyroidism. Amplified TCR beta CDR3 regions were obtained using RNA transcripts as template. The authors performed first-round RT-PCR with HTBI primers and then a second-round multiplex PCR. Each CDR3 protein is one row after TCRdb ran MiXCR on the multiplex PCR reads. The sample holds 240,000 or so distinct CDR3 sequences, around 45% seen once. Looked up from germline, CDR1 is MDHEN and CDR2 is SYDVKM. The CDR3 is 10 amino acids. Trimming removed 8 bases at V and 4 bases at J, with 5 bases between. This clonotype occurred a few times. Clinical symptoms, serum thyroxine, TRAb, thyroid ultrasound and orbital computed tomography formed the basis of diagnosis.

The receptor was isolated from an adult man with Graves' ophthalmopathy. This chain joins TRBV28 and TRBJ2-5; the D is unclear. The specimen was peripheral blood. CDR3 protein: CASEGETQYF. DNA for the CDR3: TGTGCCAGCGAAGGAGAGACCCAGTACTTC.